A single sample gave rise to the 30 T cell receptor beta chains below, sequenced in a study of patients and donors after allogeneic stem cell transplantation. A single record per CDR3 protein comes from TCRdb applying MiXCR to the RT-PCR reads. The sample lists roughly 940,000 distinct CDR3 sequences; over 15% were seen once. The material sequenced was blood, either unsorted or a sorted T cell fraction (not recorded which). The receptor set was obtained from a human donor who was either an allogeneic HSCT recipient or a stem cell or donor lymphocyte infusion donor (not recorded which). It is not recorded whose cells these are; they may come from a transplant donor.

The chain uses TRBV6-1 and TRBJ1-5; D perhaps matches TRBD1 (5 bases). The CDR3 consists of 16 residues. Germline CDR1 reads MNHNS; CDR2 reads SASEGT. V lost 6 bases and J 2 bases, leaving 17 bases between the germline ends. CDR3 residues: CASSPGAEGGNQPQHF. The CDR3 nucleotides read TGTGCCAGCAGCCCTGGGGCCGAGGGAGGCAATCAGCCCCAGCATTTT.

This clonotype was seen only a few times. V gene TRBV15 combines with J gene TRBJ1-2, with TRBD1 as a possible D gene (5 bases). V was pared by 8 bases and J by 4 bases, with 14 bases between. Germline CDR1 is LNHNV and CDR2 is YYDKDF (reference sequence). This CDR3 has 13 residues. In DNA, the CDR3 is TGTGCCACCGCCGTGGGGGATTCCTATGGCTACACCTTC. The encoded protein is CATAVGDSYGYTF. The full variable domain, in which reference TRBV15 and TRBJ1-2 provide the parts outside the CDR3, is DAMVIQNPRYQVTQFGKPVTLSCSQTLNHNVMYWYQQKSSQAPKLLFHYYDKDFNNEADTPDNFQSRRPNTSFCFLDIRSPGLGDTAMYLCATAVGDSYGYTFGSGTRLTVV.

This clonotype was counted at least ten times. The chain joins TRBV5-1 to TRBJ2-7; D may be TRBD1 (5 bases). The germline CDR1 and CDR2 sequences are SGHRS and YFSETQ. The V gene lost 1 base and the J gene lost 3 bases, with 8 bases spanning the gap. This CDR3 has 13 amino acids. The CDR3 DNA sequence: TGCGCCAGCAGCTTGACAGGAGACTACGAGCAGTACTTC. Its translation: CASSLTGDYEQYF.

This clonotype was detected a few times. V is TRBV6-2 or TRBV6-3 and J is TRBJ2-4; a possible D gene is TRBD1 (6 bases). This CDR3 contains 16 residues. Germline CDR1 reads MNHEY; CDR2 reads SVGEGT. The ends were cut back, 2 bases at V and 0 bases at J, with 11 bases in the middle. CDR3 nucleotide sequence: TGTGCCAGCAGTTACGGGGGCCCTATAGCCAAAAACATTCAGTACTTC. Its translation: CASSYGGPIAKNIQYF.

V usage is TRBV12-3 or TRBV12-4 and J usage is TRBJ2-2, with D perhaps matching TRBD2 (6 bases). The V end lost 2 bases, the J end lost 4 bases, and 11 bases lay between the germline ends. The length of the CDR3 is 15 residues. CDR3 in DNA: TGTGCCAGCAGTTTATTAGGAGGGTTCACCGGGGAGCTGTTTTTT. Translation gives CASSLLGGFTGELFF.

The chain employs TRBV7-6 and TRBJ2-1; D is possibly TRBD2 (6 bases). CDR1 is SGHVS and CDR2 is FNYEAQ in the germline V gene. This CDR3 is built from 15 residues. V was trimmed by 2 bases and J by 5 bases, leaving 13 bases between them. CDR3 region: CASSLQSGLNNEQFF. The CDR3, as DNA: TGTGCCAGCAGCTTACAGTCGGGACTCAACAATGAGCAGTTCTTC.

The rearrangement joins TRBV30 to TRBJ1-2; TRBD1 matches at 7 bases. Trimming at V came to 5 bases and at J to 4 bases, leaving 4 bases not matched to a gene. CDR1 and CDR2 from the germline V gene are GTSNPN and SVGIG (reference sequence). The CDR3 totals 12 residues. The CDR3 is CAWERGPYGYTF. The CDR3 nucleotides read TGTGCCTGGGAGAGGGGGCCCTATGGCTACACCTTC. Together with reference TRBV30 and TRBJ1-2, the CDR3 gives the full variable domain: SQTIHQWPATLVQPVGSPLSLECTVEGTSNPNLYWYRQAAGRGLQLLFYSVGIGQISSEVPQNLSASRPQDRQFILSSKKLLLSDSGFYLCAWERGPYGYTFGSGTRLTVV.

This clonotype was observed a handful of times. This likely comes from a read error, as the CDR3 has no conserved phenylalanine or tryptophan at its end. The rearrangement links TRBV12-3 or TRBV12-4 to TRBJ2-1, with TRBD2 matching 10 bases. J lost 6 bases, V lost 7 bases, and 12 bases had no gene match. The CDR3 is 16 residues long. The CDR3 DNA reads TGTGCCAGCACCTCTCCCGGGACTAGCGCGATCAATGAGCAGTTCTCC. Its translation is CASTSPGTSAINEQFS.

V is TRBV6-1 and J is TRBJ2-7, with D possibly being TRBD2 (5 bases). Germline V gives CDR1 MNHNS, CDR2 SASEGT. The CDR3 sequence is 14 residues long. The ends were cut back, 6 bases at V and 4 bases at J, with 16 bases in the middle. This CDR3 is CASSMDLPPYEQYF. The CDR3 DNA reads TGTGCCAGCAGCATGGACTTACCTCCGTACGAGCAGTACTTC.

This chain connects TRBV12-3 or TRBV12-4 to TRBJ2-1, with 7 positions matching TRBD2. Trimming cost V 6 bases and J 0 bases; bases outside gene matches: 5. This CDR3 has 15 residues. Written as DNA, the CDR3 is TGTGCCAGCAGCTACCGGGACTACTCCTACAATGAGCAGTTCTTC. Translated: CASSYRDYSYNEQFF.

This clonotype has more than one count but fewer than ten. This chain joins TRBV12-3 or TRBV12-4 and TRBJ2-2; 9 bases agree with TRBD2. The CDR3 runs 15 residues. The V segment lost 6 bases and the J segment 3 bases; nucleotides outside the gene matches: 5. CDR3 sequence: CASSSGGPYTGELFF. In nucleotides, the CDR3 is TGTGCCAGCAGCAGCGGGGGGCCTTACACCGGGGAGCTGTTTTTT.

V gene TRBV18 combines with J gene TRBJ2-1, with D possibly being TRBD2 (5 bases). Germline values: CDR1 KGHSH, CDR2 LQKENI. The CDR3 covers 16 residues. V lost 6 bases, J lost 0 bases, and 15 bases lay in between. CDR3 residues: CASSRNGADSYNEQFF. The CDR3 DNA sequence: TGTGCCAGCTCTCGGAACGGAGCGGACTCCTACAATGAGCAGTTCTTC.

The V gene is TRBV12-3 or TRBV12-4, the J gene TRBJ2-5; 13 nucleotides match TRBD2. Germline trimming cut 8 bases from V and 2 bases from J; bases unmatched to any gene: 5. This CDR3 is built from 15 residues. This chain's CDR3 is CASAGLAGRQETQYF. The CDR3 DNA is TGTGCCAGCGCGGGACTAGCGGGGAGACAAGAGACCCAGTACTTC.

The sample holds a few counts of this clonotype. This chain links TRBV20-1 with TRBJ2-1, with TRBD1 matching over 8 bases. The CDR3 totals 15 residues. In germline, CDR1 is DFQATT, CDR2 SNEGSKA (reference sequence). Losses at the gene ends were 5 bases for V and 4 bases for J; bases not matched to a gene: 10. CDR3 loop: CSAEGFQGAYNEQFF. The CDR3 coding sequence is TGCAGTGCTGAGGGTTTCCAGGGGGCTTACAATGAGCAGTTCTTC.

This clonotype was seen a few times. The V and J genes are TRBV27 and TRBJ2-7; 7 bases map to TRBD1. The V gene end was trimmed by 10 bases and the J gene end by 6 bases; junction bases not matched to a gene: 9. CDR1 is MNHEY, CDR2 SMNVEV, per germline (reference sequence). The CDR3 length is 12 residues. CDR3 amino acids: CATAGGRGEQYF. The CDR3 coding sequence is TGTGCCACCGCAGGGGGTCGCGGCGAGCAGTACTTC.

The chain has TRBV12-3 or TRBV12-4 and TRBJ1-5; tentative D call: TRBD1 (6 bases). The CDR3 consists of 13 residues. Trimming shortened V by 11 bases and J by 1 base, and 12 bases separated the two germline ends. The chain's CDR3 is CASGAVSNQPQHF. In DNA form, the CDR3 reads TGTGCCTCAGGGGCAGTGAGCAATCAGCCCCAGCATTTT.

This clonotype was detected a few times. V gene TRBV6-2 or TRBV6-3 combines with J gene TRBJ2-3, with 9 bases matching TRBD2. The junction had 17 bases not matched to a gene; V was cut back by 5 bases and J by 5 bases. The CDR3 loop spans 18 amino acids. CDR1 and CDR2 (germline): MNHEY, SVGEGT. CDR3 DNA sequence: TGTGCCAGCAGTCGACCTTTTGGTGTGCGGGGGGGCCTAGATACGCAGTATTTT. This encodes CASSRPFGVRGGLDTQYF.

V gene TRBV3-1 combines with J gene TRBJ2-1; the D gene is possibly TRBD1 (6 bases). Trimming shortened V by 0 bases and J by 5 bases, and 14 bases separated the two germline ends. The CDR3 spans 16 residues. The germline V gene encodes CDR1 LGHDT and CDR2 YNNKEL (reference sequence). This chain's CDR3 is CASSQDQKGGHNEQFF. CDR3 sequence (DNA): TGTGCCAGCAGCCAAGATCAAAAAGGGGGACACAATGAGCAGTTCTTC.

The CDR3 protein is CASGLGMTQTNTGELFF. The CDR3 region has the DNA TGTGCTAGTGGTTTGGGCATGACACAAACGAACACCGGGGAGCTGTTTTTT. This chain connects TRBV12-5 to TRBJ2-2; no clear D gene. This CDR3 spans 17 amino acids. The V end lost 1 base, the J end lost 0 bases, and 12 bases lay between the germline ends. Germline V CDR1 and CDR2: LGHNT, FRNRAP.

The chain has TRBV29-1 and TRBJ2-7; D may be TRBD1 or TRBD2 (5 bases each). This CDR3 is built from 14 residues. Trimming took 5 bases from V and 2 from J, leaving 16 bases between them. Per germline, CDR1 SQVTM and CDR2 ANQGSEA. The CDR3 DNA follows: TGCAGCGTTCTGACCGGGACCGTCCCCTACGAGCAGTACTTC. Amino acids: CSVLTGTVPYEQYF.

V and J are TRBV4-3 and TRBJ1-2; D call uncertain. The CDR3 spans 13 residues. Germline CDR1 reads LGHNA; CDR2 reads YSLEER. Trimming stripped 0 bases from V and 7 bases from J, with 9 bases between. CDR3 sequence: CASSQDFDSGYTF. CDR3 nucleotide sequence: TGCGCCAGCAGCCAAGATTTTGACTCTGGCTACACCTTC.

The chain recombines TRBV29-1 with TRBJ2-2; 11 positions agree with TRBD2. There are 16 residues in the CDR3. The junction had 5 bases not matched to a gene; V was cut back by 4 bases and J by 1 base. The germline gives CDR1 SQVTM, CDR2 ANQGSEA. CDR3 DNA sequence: TGCAGCGTTGCGGGGACTAGCGGCCTGAACACCGGGGAGCTGTTTTTT. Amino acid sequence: CSVAGTSGLNTGELFF.

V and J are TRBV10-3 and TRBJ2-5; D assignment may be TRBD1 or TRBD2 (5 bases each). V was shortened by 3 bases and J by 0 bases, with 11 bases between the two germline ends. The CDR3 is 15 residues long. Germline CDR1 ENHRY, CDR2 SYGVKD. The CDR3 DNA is TGTGCCATCAGTGACCCCGGGGCCCACCAAGAGACCCAGTACTTC. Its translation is CAISDPGAHQETQYF.

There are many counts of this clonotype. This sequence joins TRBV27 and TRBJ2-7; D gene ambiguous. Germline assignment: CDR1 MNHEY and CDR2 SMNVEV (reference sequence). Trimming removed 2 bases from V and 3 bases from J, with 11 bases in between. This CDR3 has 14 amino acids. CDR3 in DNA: TGTGCCAGCAGTTTACAGGTTTCCCTCTACGAGCAGTACTTC. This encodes CASSLQVSLYEQYF.

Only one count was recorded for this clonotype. CDR3 sequence reads: CASRKAQYNEQFF. CDR3 coding DNA: TGTGCCAGCAGAAAAGCCCAGTACAATGAGCAGTTCTTC. This chain connects TRBV11-3 to TRBJ2-1; D is undetermined. CDR3 size: 13 residues. Trimming cost V 6 bases and J 4 bases, with 10 bases left between them. The germline gives CDR1 SGHNT, CDR2 YENEEA.

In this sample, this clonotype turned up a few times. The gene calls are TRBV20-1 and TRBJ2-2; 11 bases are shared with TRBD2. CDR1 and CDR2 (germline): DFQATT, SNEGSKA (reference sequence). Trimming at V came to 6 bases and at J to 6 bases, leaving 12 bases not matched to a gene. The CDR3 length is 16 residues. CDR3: CSAPGPSGGLPGELFF. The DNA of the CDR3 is TGCAGTGCGCCTGGCCCTAGCGGGGGGCTTCCCGGGGAGCTGTTTTTT.

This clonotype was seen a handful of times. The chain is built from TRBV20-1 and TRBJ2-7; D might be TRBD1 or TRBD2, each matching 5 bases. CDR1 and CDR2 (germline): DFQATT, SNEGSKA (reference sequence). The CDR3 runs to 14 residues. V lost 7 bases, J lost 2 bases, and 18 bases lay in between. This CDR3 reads CSVTAGTNTYEQYF. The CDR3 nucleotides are TGCAGTGTTACTGCAGGGACGAACACCTACGAGCAGTACTTC.

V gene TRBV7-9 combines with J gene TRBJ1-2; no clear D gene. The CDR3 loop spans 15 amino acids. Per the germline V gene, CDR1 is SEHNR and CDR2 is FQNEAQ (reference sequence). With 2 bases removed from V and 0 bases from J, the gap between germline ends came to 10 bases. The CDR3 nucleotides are TGTGCCAGCAGCTTATTAGACACCGCTAACTATGGCTACACCTTC. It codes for CASSLLDTANYGYTF.

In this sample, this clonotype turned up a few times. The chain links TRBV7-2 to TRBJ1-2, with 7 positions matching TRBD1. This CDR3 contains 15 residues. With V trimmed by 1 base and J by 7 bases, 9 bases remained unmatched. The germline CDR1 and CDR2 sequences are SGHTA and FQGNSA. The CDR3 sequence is CASSLEQGLIGGYTF. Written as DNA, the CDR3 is TGTGCCAGCAGCTTAGAACAGGGGCTAATCGGTGGCTACACCTTC.

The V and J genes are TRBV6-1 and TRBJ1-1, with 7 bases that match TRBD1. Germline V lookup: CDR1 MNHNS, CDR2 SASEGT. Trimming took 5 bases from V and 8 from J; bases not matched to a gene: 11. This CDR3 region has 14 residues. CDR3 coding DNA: TGTGCCAGCAGTCGTCAACAGGGGAAACAGGAAGCTTTCTTT. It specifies CASSRQQGKQEAFF.